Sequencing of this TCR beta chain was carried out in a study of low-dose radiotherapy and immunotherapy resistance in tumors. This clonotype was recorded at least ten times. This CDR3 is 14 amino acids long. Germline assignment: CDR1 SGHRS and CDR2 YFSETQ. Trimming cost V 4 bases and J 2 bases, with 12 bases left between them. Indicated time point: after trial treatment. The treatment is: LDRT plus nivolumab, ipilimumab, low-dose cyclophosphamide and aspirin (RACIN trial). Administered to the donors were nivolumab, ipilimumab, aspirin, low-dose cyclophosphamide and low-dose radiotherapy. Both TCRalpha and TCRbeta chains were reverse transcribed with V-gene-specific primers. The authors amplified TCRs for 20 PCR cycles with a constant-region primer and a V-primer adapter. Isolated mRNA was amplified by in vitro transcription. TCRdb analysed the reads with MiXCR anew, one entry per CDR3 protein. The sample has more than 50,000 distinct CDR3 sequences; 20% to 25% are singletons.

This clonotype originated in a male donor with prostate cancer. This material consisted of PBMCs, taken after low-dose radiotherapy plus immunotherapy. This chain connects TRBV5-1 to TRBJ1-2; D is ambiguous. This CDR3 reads CASSPSPGNYGYTF. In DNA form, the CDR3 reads TGCGCCAGCAGCCCAAGCCCCGGGAACTATGGCTACACCTTC.